Following are 19 T cell receptor beta chains from one sample sequenced in a study of vaccination and CD4 T cells after COVID-19. Oncomine TCR Beta short-read sequencing was applied to DNA from cultured CD4+ T cells. TCRdb re-derived calls from the PCR reads in MiXCR, one entry per CDR3 protein. The sample holds almost 20,000 distinct CDR3 sequences, around 60% seen once. No antigen has been assigned to these receptors. Treatment meaning: approximately 9-day PBMC culture with coronavirus spike peptide pools or control peptides (ViraFEST assay). Specimen: CD4+ T cells from blood, cultured in vitro, collected after SARS-CoV-2 vaccination. These receptor sequences come from a human donor who had recovered from COVID-19.

V is TRBV24-1 and J is TRBJ2-5; no firm D call. V lost 6 bases to trimming and J lost 3 bases, with 4 bases between them. Germline V gives CDR1 KGHDR, CDR2 SFDVKD. This CDR3 is 11 amino acids long. Here the CDR3 DNA reads TGTGCCACCAGTCGGGAAGAGACCCAGTACTTC. Amino acid sequence: CATSREETQYF.

There are a few counts of this clonotype. The chain carries TRBV7-6 and TRBJ2-2, with D perhaps TRBD2 (5 bases). Germline V gene sequence: CDR1 SGHVS, CDR2 FNYEAQ. V shed 6 bases and J shed 7 bases, with 15 bases lying between them. This CDR3 spans 14 amino acids. The CDR3 sequence is CASSPVGENGELFF. DNA for the CDR3: TGTGCCAGCAGTCCAGTCGGGGAGAACGGGGAGCTGTTTTTT.

This rearrangement joins TRBV2 to TRBJ2-6; D perhaps matches TRBD2 (5 bases). Trimming shortened V by 6 bases and J by 1 base, and 10 bases separated the two germline ends. Germline CDR1 and CDR2: SNHLY and FYNNEI. The CDR3 covers 15 residues. Here the CDR3 reads CASSARESGANVLTF. The CDR3 nucleotides are TGTGCCAGCAGCGCGAGGGAGTCTGGGGCCAACGTCCTGACTTTC.

V gene TRBV6-2 or TRBV6-3 combines with J gene TRBJ1-1, with TRBD1 as a possible D gene (5 bases). Trimming removed 0 bases at V and 4 bases at J, with 6 bases between. The CDR3 is 13 residues long. Germline V gene data show CDR1 as MNHEY and CDR2 as SVGEGT. The CDR3 sequence is CASSYSRGTEAFF. The CDR3 DNA reads TGTGCCAGCAGTTACTCAAGGGGCACTGAAGCTTTCTTT.

This clonotype was recorded a few times. CDR3: CARQGGAFF. The CDR3 DNA is TGTGCACGCCAGGGGGGAGCTTTCTTT. The genes are TRBV30 and TRBJ1-1; 7 bases agree with TRBD1. CDR1 and CDR2 from the germline V gene are GTSNPN and SVGIG (reference sequence). This CDR3 has 9 residues.

This clonotype was counted only a few times. This chain links TRBV2 with TRBJ1-6, with 7 bases identical to TRBD1. From germline, CDR1 is SNHLY and CDR2 FYNNEI. J was trimmed by 10 bases and V by 5 bases; bases with no gene match: 11. This CDR3 is built from 15 residues. The CDR3 sequence: CASSSRTGMGSPLHF. CDR3 nucleotides: TGTGCCAGCAGTTCCCGGACAGGCATGGGGTCACCCCTCCACTTT.

The gene calls are TRBV7-3 and TRBJ2-1; D remains ambiguous. The CDR3 loop spans 16 amino acids. The germline V gene has CDR1 SGHTA and CDR2 FQGTGA. V lost 2 bases and J lost 0, with 11 bases in between. Here the CDR3 reads CASSLSRGASYNEQFF. The CDR3 nucleotides read TGTGCCAGCAGCTTATCACGCGGAGCCTCCTACAATGAGCAGTTCTTC.

V gene TRBV12-3 or TRBV12-4 combines with J gene TRBJ1-4; D might be TRBD1 (5 bases). This CDR3 contains 14 residues. V gave up 7 bases and J gave up 8 bases, with 17 bases separating them. CDR3 sequence reads: CASTPGRGREKLFF. CDR3 coding DNA: TGTGCCAGCACCCCTGGGCGGGGCCGAGAAAAACTGTTTTTT.

The V and J genes are TRBV25-1 and TRBJ1-1; D not certain. This CDR3 has 15 residues. Germline V gene data show CDR1 as MGHDK and CDR2 as SYGVNS. The V end was cut by 2 bases, the J end by 5 bases, with 15 bases between. The CDR3 DNA reads as TGTGCCAGCAGTGAACGACTCGGGATCCAGACTGAAGCTTTCTTT. Protein: CASSERLGIQTEAFF.

The rearrangement links TRBV20-1 to TRBJ1-1, with D perhaps TRBD1 (6 bases). CDR1 is DFQATT and CDR2 is SNEGSKA in the germline V gene (reference sequence). Trimming pared 7 bases from V and 1 base from J, leaving 13 bases between. The CDR3 length is 13 residues. For the CDR3, the DNA is TGCAGTGGGGCTAAAGGGGGGAACACTGAAGCTTTCTTT. Protein product: CSGAKGGNTEAFF.

V and J are TRBV6-5 and TRBJ2-2; the D gene is possibly TRBD1 (5 bases). The CDR3 consists of 14 residues. Germline V gene lookup returns CDR1 MNHEY and CDR2 SVGAGI. The ends were cut back, 4 bases at V and 0 bases at J, with 6 bases in the middle. The CDR3 sequence: CASSWTPNTGELFF. Here the CDR3 DNA reads TGTGCCAGCAGTTGGACACCGAACACCGGGGAGCTGTTTTTT.

V and J are TRBV6-2 or TRBV6-3 and TRBJ1-2; 7 bases map to TRBD1. With 0 bases clipped from V and 6 bases from J, the junction kept 7 bases outside the gene matches. This CDR3 contains 15 residues. Germline V gene lookup returns CDR1 MNHEY and CDR2 SVGEGT. This CDR3 is CASSYSIDRVDGYTF. DNA of the CDR3: TGTGCCAGCAGTTACTCGATAGACAGGGTGGATGGCTACACCTTC.

The chain carries TRBV9 and TRBJ2-5, with D possibly being TRBD1 (6 bases). With 2 bases removed from V and 5 bases from J, the gap between germline ends came to 19 bases. Germline CDR1 is SGDLS and CDR2 is YYNGEE. The CDR3 has 16 residues. The CDR3 DNA reads as TGTGCCAGCAGCGTGGTTGGGGACACCCAATGGGAGACCCAGTACTTC. Amino acids: CASSVVGDTQWETQYF.

The chain is built from TRBV27 and TRBJ1-2; possibly TRBD1 for D (6 bases). Trimming took 2 bases from V and 5 from J, leaving 6 bases between them. The germline V gene has CDR1 MNHEY and CDR2 SMNVEV (reference sequence). The CDR3 loop spans 12 amino acids. CDR3 in amino acids: CASSLGQYGYTF. The CDR3 DNA is TGTGCCAGCAGTTTAGGACAGTATGGCTACACCTTC.

This clonotype showed up just a few times. The chain links TRBV12-3 or TRBV12-4 to TRBJ1-6; TRBD1 is a possible D gene (5 bases). This CDR3 is 16 amino acids long. The V end was cut by 6 bases, the J end by 2 bases, with 14 bases between. The DNA of the CDR3 is TGTGCCAGCAGGACCGCGGGGGACGCCTATAATTCACCCCTCCACTTT. Translating it yields CASRTAGDAYNSPLHF.

V and J are TRBV28 and TRBJ1-1; maybe TRBD1 (5 bases). Deletions cut 6 bases from V and 8 bases from J, with 10 bases between. Looked up from germline, CDR1 is MDHEN and CDR2 is SYDVKM. This CDR3 spans 11 amino acids. The CDR3, as DNA: TGTGCCAGCAGGGGACGGCCAGAAGCTTTCTTT. Its translation: CASRGRPEAFF.

This sequence joins TRBV19 and TRBJ1-2; perhaps TRBD1 as D (5 bases). Trimming cost V 7 bases and J 6 bases, with 18 bases left between them. The germline CDR1 and CDR2 sequences are LNHDA and SQIVND (reference sequence). The CDR3 consists of 14 residues. In nucleotides, the CDR3 is TGTGCCAGTAACAACGGGGGATTGTTCGATGGCTACACCTTC. It specifies CASNNGGLFDGYTF.

The chain has TRBV20-1 and TRBJ2-7; 7 bases map to TRBD1. Trimming cost V 6 bases and J 1 base; bases outside gene matches: 9. CDR3 length equals 14 residues. Germline CDR1 DFQATT, CDR2 SNEGSKA (reference sequence). CDR3 coding DNA: TGCAGTGCGGACCTCGAGGACAGGTCCTACGAGCAGTACTTC. Its translation: CSADLEDRSYEQYF.

In this sample, this clonotype turned up a few times. This chain uses TRBV7-8 with TRBJ2-7; 11 nucleotides match TRBD2. With V trimmed by 2 bases and J by 3 bases, 3 bases remained unmatched. The CDR3 loop spans 15 amino acids. The V gene's germline CDR1 is SGHVS and CDR2 FQNEAQ. The CDR3 loop is CASSLTSGGLYEQYF. Written as DNA, the CDR3 is TGTGCCAGCAGCTTAACTAGCGGGGGACTCTACGAGCAGTACTTC.